These 24 T cell receptor beta chains were all obtained from the same sample, sequenced in a study of T cell responses to AZD1222 COVID-19 vaccine (dated by TCRdb to the early 2020s). Libraries were made using the immunoSEQ multiplex PCR assay. Sourced from immuneACCESS, this table was stored by TCRdb with only in-frame sequences that have V and J called. A share of the clones is absent; for the studies checked, an unresolved V gene accounts for under half, and the remainder has no known explanation. This sample is represented by 90,000 to 110,000 clones; over 75% of them were singletons. The biggest ten clones account for more than 15% of the sample. According to the study, the label for this sample's time point signals: baseline before first vaccination. Sequences were derived from peripheral blood, sampled on day 0 of AZD1222 vaccination. These receptors were obtained from an adult in good health.

Note on this clone: The sample contains more than one DNA sequence encoding this CDR3. V is TRBV5-1 and J is TRBJ1-2; 7 positions match TRBD1. From germline, CDR1 is SGHRS and CDR2 YFSETQ. The junction had 3 bases not matched to a gene; V was cut back by 0 bases and J by 4 bases. The CDR3 has 14 residues. In nucleotides, the CDR3 is TGCGCCAGCAGCTTGGGACAGGGCGTCTATGGCTACACCTTC. It is translated as CASSLGQGVYGYTF.

The chain uses TRBV2 and TRBJ2-7, with D possibly TRBD2 on 7 matching bases. Trimming shortened V by 1 base and J by 2 bases, and 12 bases separated the two germline ends. The CDR3 totals 15 residues. Germline V CDR1 and CDR2: SNHLY, FYNNEI. CDR3 DNA: TGTGCCAGCAGTGAAGGCGGGGGCCCTACCTACGAGCAGTACGTC. Translating it yields CASSEGGGPTYEQYV.

This clone was seen once. The chain couples TRBV28 to TRBJ1-2; no firm D call. Germline-derived CDR1 and CDR2 are MDHEN and SYDVKM. Trimming took off 3 bases at V and 4 bases at J, with 3 bases between the two ends. The CDR3 has 11 amino acids. CDR3 sequence: CASSFTYGYTF. CDR3 coding DNA: TGTGCCAGCAGTTTTACCTATGGCTACACCTTC.

The chain links TRBV19 to TRBJ1-3; 9 nucleotides match TRBD1. Germline trimming cut 6 bases from V and 0 bases from J; bases unmatched to any gene: 9. The CDR3 is 17 amino acids. Germline CDR1 LNHDA, CDR2 SQIVND (reference sequence). In DNA, the CDR3 is TGTGCCAGTAGGACAACCACGGACAGGGGCTCTGGAAACACCATATATTTT. This encodes CASRTTTDRGSGNTIYF.

This clone was counted a few times. The CDR3 here is CASSPGGQPPYNEQFF. The CDR3, as DNA: TGTGCCAGCTCACCAGGGGGCCAACCACCCTACAATGAGCAGTTCTTC. The genes are TRBV18 and TRBJ2-1, with D perhaps matching TRBD1 (6 bases). V lost 2 bases, J lost 2 bases, and 13 bases lay in between. Per germline, CDR1 KGHSH and CDR2 LQKENI. The CDR3 length is 16 residues.

J is TRBJ2-5 and V is TRBV15; 14 bases map to TRBD2. The CDR3 extends over 18 amino acids. V lost 0 bases and J lost 0; bases outside the gene matches: 3. Germline CDR1 reads LNHNV; CDR2 reads YYDKDF (reference sequence). CDR3 nucleotides: TGTGCCACCAGCAGAGATTTGGGACTAGCGGGGGACCAAGAGACCCAGTACTTC. Its translation is CATSRDLGLAGDQETQYF.

The chain joins TRBV5-4 to TRBJ2-1; possibly TRBD1 or TRBD2 for D (6 bases each). Germline assignment: CDR1 SGHNT and CDR2 YYREEE (reference sequence). With 6 bases removed from V and 7 bases from J, the gap between germline ends came to 20 bases. This CDR3 has 15 residues. CDR3 coding DNA: TGTGCCAGCAACCCAAGGGGGGCCCTTGTTAATGAGCAGTTCTTC. As protein: CASNPRGALVNEQFF.

The chain is built from TRBV4-1 and TRBJ1-1; perhaps TRBD1 as D (5 bases). The CDR3 has 17 amino acids. The germline gives CDR1 MGHRA, CDR2 YSYEKL. V gave up 0 bases and J gave up 4 bases, with 18 bases separating them. CDR3 sequence: CASSQENRPTQGTEAFF. CDR3 nucleotide sequence: TGCGCCAGCAGCCAAGAAAACAGGCCAACGCAGGGCACTGAAGCTTTCTTT.

The V gene is TRBV7-8, the J gene TRBJ2-3; D gene ambiguous. CDR3 size: 14 residues. Trimming stripped 0 bases from V and 4 bases from J, with 8 bases between. Per the germline V gene, CDR1 is SGHVS and CDR2 is FQNEAQ. This CDR3 reads CASSLAHGADTQYF. DNA for the CDR3: TGTGCCAGCAGCTTAGCGCACGGAGCAGATACGCAGTATTTT.

This chain uses TRBV19 with TRBJ1-5; D unresolved. CDR3 length equals 14 residues. Germline CDR1 is LNHDA and CDR2 is SQIVND (reference sequence). The V and J ends lost 3 bases and 6 bases respectively, with 12 bases between them. The CDR3 is CASSIGPQIQPQHF. CDR3 coding DNA: TGTGCCAGTAGTATCGGGCCACAGATTCAGCCCCAGCATTTT.

The chain is built from TRBV3-1 (or the pseudogene TRBV3-2) and TRBJ1-4; D might be TRBD1 (6 bases). The CDR3 runs 22 residues. Germline CDR1 LGHDT, CDR2 YNNKEL (reference sequence). Trimming shortened V by 2 bases and J by 11 bases, and 39 bases separated the two germline ends. The CDR3 sequence: CASSQRLYYAGGQINPSPKLFF. Here the CDR3 DNA reads TGTGCCAGCAGCCAAAGGCTCTACTATGCGGGTGGACAGATAAACCCTTCCCCGAAACTGTTTTTT.

The chain combines TRBV9 with TRBJ1-6; possibly TRBD1 for D (5 bases). V was trimmed by 2 bases and J by 12 bases, leaving 15 bases between them. Germline values: CDR1 SGDLS, CDR2 YYNGEE. The CDR3 contains 14 residues. CDR3 loop: CASSVGPSSGPLHF. The CDR3 DNA follows: TGTGCCAGCAGCGTGGGACCGAGTTCTGGACCCCTCCACTTT. The entire variable domain, with the rest obtained from reference TRBV9 and TRBJ1-6, is as follows: DSGVTQTPKHLITATGQRVTLRCSPRSGDLSVYWYQQSLDQGLQFLIQYYNGEERAKGNILERFSAQQFPDLHSELNLSSLELGDSALYFCASSVGPSSGPLHFGNGTRLTVT.

The chain employs TRBV21-1 and TRBJ1-1. TRBV21-1 is described as a pseudogene. The CDR3 extends over 13 amino acids. The CDR3 DNA reads TGTGCCAGCAGCAAAGCTGGGGGCACTGAAGCTTTCTTT. Its translation is CASSKAGGTEAFF.

J is TRBJ2-7 and V is TRBV21-1; the table's D call of TRBD1 was not tested on the DNA. TRBV21-1 is described as a pseudogene. CDR3 length: 15 amino acids. CDR3 sequence: CASSKKDRGVLEQYF. CDR3 sequence (DNA): TGTGCCAGCAGCAAAAAGGACAGGGGGGTTCTAGAGCAGTACTTC.

The chain has TRBV3-1 (or the pseudogene TRBV3-2) and TRBJ2-7, with D hard to call. V dropped 5 bases and J dropped 2 bases, with 4 bases sitting between them. CDR3 size: 11 residues. Germline values: CDR1 LGHDT, CDR2 YNNKEL (reference sequence). The CDR3 sequence: CASSATYEQYF. The CDR3 DNA reads as TGTGCCAGCAGCGCTACCTACGAGCAGTACTTC.

This chain joins TRBV7-6 and TRBJ2-3, with 7 bases identical to TRBD1. In germline, CDR1 is SGHVS, CDR2 FNYEAQ. The CDR3 has 18 amino acids. The J segment lost 3 bases and the V segment lost 5 bases, leaving 17 bases of the junction unmatched. This chain's CDR3 is CASSKYARGSFSTDTQYF. CDR3 nucleotides: TGTGCCAGCAGCAAATACGCCAGGGGGAGTTTTTCGACAGATACGCAGTATTTT. Based on the CDR3 plus reference TRBV7-6 and TRBJ2-3, the full variable domain is GAGVSQSPRYKVTKRGQDVALRCDPISGHVSLYWYRQALGQGPEFLTYFNYEAQQDKSGLPNDRFSAERPEGSISTLTIQRTEQRDSAMYRCASSKYARGSFSTDTQYFGPGTRLTVL.

The chain has TRBV27 and TRBJ2-7; 11 bases agree with TRBD2. The length of the CDR3 is 15 residues. Germline CDR1 is MNHEY and CDR2 is SMNVEV (reference sequence). V lost 4 bases and J lost 2; bases outside the gene matches: 4. CDR3 loop: CASSSLSGRAYEQYV. CDR3 nucleotides: TGTGCCAGCAGTTCCCTTAGCGGGAGGGCCTACGAGCAGTACGTC.

CDR3 sequence (DNA): TGCAGCGTTGGGGTAAAACGGAACACTGAAGCTTTCTTT. This codes for CSVGVKRNTEAFF. The chain carries TRBV29-1 and TRBJ1-1, with D unresolved. Germline assignment: CDR1 SQVTM and CDR2 ANQGSEA. CDR3 length equals 13 residues. V was trimmed by 4 bases and J by 1 base, leaving 10 bases between them.

The rearrangement links TRBV5-4 to TRBJ2-7; the D gene is possibly TRBD2 (5 bases). Between the trimmed V and J ends, which lost 0 bases and 9 bases, there was a span of 13 bases. The CDR3 runs 13 residues. Per germline, CDR1 SGHNT and CDR2 YYREEE (reference sequence). The CDR3 nucleotides are TGTGCCAGCAGCTTGGCCGGCTACGCGGGGCAGTACGTC. Translating gives CASSLAGYAGQYV.

This clone was detected only once. The chain employs TRBV27 and TRBJ1-5; no clear D gene. Deletions cut 3 bases from V and 1 base from J, with 7 bases between. The germline gives CDR1 MNHEY, CDR2 SMNVEV (reference sequence). CDR3 length: 14 amino acids. The CDR3 region has the DNA TGTGCCAGCAGTTTCACGGGAAGCAATCAGCCCCAGCATTTT. It specifies CASSFTGSNQPQHF.

This rearrangement joins TRBV7-3 to TRBJ2-5; 10 bases line up with TRBD2. CDR1 and CDR2 (germline): SGHTA, FQGTGA. V shed 4 bases, J shed 6 bases, and the junction held 8 bases outside the gene matches. There are 15 residues in the CDR3. In DNA form, the CDR3 reads TGTGCCAGCAGCTCCTTAGCGGGGGGTGTAAAGACCCAGTACTTC. This codes for CASSSLAGGVKTQYF.

This chain uses TRBV27 with TRBJ2-7; 11 nucleotides agree with TRBD2. Losses at the gene ends were 6 bases for V and 2 bases for J; bases not matched to a gene: 27. Germline CDR1 is MNHEY and CDR2 is SMNVEV (reference sequence). The CDR3 is 22 amino acids. CDR3 DNA sequence: TGTGCCAGCAGCTCGACTAGCGGGACCCATAACCCAACCCTTAAGGCGGCCTACGAGCAGTACGTC. Translation gives CASSSTSGTHNPTLKAAYEQYV.

The chain has TRBV24-1 and TRBJ2-7; D is possibly TRBD2 (7 bases). Looked up from germline, CDR1 is KGHDR and CDR2 is SFDVKD. V gave up 11 bases and J gave up 6 bases, with 13 bases separating them. The CDR3 has 11 amino acids. In DNA form, the CDR3 reads TGTGCCATCCTAGGGGGGGCCGAGCAGTACGTC. Its protein is CAILGGAEQYV.

The chain carries TRBV2 and TRBJ2-2, with D perhaps matching TRBD2 (6 bases). The CDR3 consists of 14 residues. The germline V and J ends were trimmed by 7 bases and 0 bases, with 9 bases remaining between them. Per germline, CDR1 SNHLY and CDR2 FYNNEI. CDR3 in DNA: TGTGCCAGCAATTGGGGGGCGAACACCGGGGAGCTGTTTTTT. The encoded protein is CASNWGANTGELFF.